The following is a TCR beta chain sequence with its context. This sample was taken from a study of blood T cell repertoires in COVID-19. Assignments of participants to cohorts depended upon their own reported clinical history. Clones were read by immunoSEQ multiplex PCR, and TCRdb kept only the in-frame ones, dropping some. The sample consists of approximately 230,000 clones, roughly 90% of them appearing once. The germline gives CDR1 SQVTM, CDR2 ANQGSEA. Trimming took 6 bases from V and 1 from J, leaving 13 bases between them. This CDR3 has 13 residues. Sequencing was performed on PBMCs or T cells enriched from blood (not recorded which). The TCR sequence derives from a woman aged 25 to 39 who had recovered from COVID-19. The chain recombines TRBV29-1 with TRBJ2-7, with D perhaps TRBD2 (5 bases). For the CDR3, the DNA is TGCAGCGTATTAAACGGGATTTCCTACGAGCAGTACTTC. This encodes CSVLNGISYEQYF.